The rows below give T cell receptor beta chains drawn from one sample of a study of blood T cell repertoires in COVID-19. Clones were sequenced by immunoSEQ multiplex PCR, and TCRdb holds only the in-frame ones, with some missing. The sample includes tens of thousands of clones, about 89% of them seen just once. Sequences were obtained from peripheral blood. The origin of the receptors is a man in his sixties with acute or convalescent COVID-19. Each CDR3 is given without its conserved first and last residue. The order of the fields is CDR3 length, J gene, V gene, CDR3 protein.

>12|TRBJ2-7|TRBV6-4
ASRREPSSYEQY
>14|TRBJ2-2|TRBV3-1/TRBV3-2
ASSTPTSGTTGELF
>12|TRBJ1-6|TRBV2
ASTSGQTNSPLH
>12|TRBJ1-2|TRBV6-5
ASRPDRGQGGYT
>12|TRBJ1-2|TRBV10-3
AISDLGQFYGYT
>12|TRBJ1-1|TRBV19
ASSIGAANTEAF
>12|TRBJ2-3|TRBV9
ASSVGLLTDTQY
>14|TRBJ1-6|TRBV28
ASSFRDRAYNSPLH
>11|TRBJ1-1|TRBV27
ASSFTTNTEAF
>12|TRBJ1-6|TRBV3-1/TRBV3-2
ASSQRGELPPLH
>12|TRBJ2-7|TRBV20-1
SASGTGLSYEQY
>13|TRBJ2-1|TRBV2
ASSDVNYIYNEQF
>10|TRBJ1-4|TRBV2
ASSGDWAQLF
>13|TRBJ1-6|TRBV7-6
ASSLGGGSNSPLH
>13|TRBJ2-2|TRBV7-3
ASKEREGLTGELF
>12|TRBJ1-1|TRBV11-3
ASSLTFQAPEAF
>16|TRBJ1-2|TRBV4-3
ASSHQMGQRGHNYGYT
>12|TRBJ2-1|TRBV15
ATSRAGSYNEQF
>12|TRBJ2-7|TRBV7-9
ASSRTGFSYEQY
>9|TRBJ1-2|TRBV10-3
AIREVEGYT
>12|TRBJ2-3|TRBV6-5
ASSRREGTDTQY
>13|TRBJ1-5|TRBV6-5
ASRLAGAKYQPQH
>12|TRBJ2-1|TRBV10-3
AISGTSGHNEQF
>12|TRBJ2-5|TRBV13
ASSPRTGEETQY
>10|TRBJ2-7|TRBV19
ASSAGGNEQY
>13|TRBJ1-4|TRBV27
ASSLFSGINEKLF
>15|TRBJ1-2|TRBV30
AVVVQGHLSLNYGYT
>13|TRBJ2-5|TRBV7-3
ASSLIPGSQETQY
>11|TRBJ2-5|TRBV7-2
ASSREAPLEQY
>13|TRBJ2-1|TRBV11-3
ASSSTSSYYNEQF
>13|TRBJ2-2|TRBV13
ASSPQGANTGELF
>12|TRBJ2-7|TRBV6-5
ASIKQGRSYEQY
>10|TRBJ1-1|TRBV6-2/TRBV6-3
ASSKNRLGAF
>10|TRBJ2-1|TRBV6-5
ASNSGYNEQF
>14|TRBJ2-3|TRBV24-1
ATSDQTGISTDTQY
>11|TRBJ2-4|TRBV12-3/TRBV12-4
ASSFGAKNIQY
>15|TRBJ1-2|TRBV4-1
ASSQAALTGGHYGYT
>12|TRBJ2-2|TRBV3-1/TRBV3-2
ASSHLLAAGELF
>11|TRBJ1-2|TRBV6-1
ASSPQGEYGYT
>10|TRBJ1-3|TRBV6-6
ASATGGNTIY
>12|TRBJ2-7|TRBV7-3
ASSLTGQGNEQY
>16|TRBJ2-1|TRBV15
ATSSGLAGVISYNEQF
>11|TRBJ1-1|TRBV6-4
ASKLQGAGEAF
>12|TRBJ2-1|TRBV5-1
ASSPTNRYNEQF
>12|TRBJ1-1|TRBV4-2
ASSQRTGHTEAF
>15|TRBJ2-2|TRBV4-2
ASSLTTSGRLAGELF
>13|TRBJ1-2|TRBV7-9
ASSGGAGAPSSYT
>14|TRBJ2-5|TRBV24-1
ATSDGSDYSQETQY
>12|TRBJ2-7|TRBV18
ASSSTGVGLEQY
>9|TRBJ2-3|TRBV6-2/TRBV6-3
ASSFLDTQY
>16|TRBJ2-2|TRBV6-2/TRBV6-3
ASSYPGLAGVNPGELF
>13|TRBJ2-1|TRBV4-3
ASSTQGGVWNEQF
>14|TRBJ1-1|TRBV4-2
ASSRDTGAQGTEAF
>14|TRBJ2-7|TRBV9
ASSAVEGTGSDEQY
>13|TRBJ1-1|TRBV6-5
ASSPWTGPDTEAF